What follows is one T cell receptor (beta chain) and its context. Its antigen is not identified. This specimen comes from a study of STAT5B mutations in CD4+ large granular lymphocyte leukemia. Profiling relied on immunoSEQ multiplex PCR, and the TCRdb table lists in-frame clones only, not all of them. The sample has 40,000 to 50,000 clones; roughly four fifths are singletons. Buffy coats from healthy blood donors served as controls. This CDR3 spans 17 amino acids. From germline, CDR1 is SGHRS and CDR2 YFSETQ. V was pared by 1 base and J by 3 bases, with 20 bases between. Findings of the study overall: Top patient clones used TRBV06 genes more often: 8/27 versus 2/35 in controls. Without putative leukemic clones, patient CD4-sorted repertoires remained more clonal than healthy CD4+ repertoires.

Sequences were obtained from CD4+ T cells from blood buffy coats. The chain has TRBV5-1 and TRBJ2-7; perhaps D is TRBD1 or TRBD2 (6 bases each). This sequence was found in a human donor in good health. The CDR3 reads CASSLTQGLVTLYEQYF. The CDR3 DNA is TGCGCCAGCAGCTTGACACAGGGACTCGTGACCCTCTACGAGCAGTACTTC.